Below are 11 T cell receptor beta chains sequenced from a single sample in a study of cytomegalovirus exposure and HLA in healthy donors (dated by TCRdb to about 2017). Receptor libraries were prepared by the immunoSEQ multiplex PCR assay. For the multiplex PCR, a mixture combining 60 forward primers for TCR Vbeta segments and 13 reverse primers for TCR Jbeta segments was used. TCRdb holds this immuneACCESS table with in-frame rearrangements only. Some clones are missing; in checked studies, unresolved V genes explain under half, and the rest has no known cause. A total of approximately 220,000 clones appear in this sample, roughly 84% of them only once. Roughly 0.71% of the sample comes from the top ten. The sequencing sample was made of PBMCs. These receptors originate from a boy under 10 years old in good health and CMV-seronegative.

This clone was counted a few times. This may come from a read error, since a much larger clone is one base off. The genes are TRBV6-5 and TRBJ1-1; D ambiguous. Germline V gives CDR1 MNHEY, CDR2 SVGAGI. Deletions cut 8 bases from V and 3 bases from J, with 13 bases between. The CDR3 totals 13 residues. CDR3 loop: CASGAREYTEAFF. The CDR3 DNA reads as TGTGCCAGCGGTGCACGGGAGTACACTGAAGCTTTCTTT.

V gene TRBV7-9 combines with J gene TRBJ1-3; perhaps TRBD1 as D (5 bases). The CDR3 sequence is 16 residues long. Trimming shortened V by 8 bases and J by 0 bases, and 17 bases separated the two germline ends. CDR1 is SEHNR and CDR2 is FQNEAQ in the germline V gene (reference sequence). The CDR3 nucleotides read TGTGCCAGCTATGACAGCCCAATCGTCTCTGGAAACACCATATATTTT. It encodes CASYDSPIVSGNTIYF.

CDR3 nucleotide sequence: TGTGCCAGCCGGCGACAGTTAATCTACGAGCAGTACTTC. Translation gives CASRRQLIYEQYF. The rearrangement joins TRBV6-5 to TRBJ2-7; tentatively, D is TRBD1 (5 bases). V dropped 8 bases and J dropped 3 bases, with 14 bases sitting between them. CDR1 is MNHEY and CDR2 is SVGAGI in the germline V gene. The CDR3 has 13 residues.

The genes are TRBV30 and TRBJ2-7, with D maybe TRBD2 (6 bases). The CDR3 consists of 14 residues. The V gene lost 3 bases and the J gene lost 0 bases, with 12 bases spanning the gap. Germline assignment: CDR1 GTSNPN and CDR2 SVGIG (reference sequence). DNA of the CDR3: TGTGCCTGGAGCCCGGGACTGAGCTCCTACGAGCAGTACTTC. Its translation: CAWSPGLSSYEQYF.

The chain recombines TRBV7-8 with TRBJ2-1, with TRBD1 matching over 8 bases. The J segment lost 4 bases and the V segment lost 5 bases, leaving 10 bases of the junction unmatched. CDR1 SGHVS and CDR2 FQNEAQ come from the germline V gene. The CDR3 extends over 16 amino acids. CDR3 loop: CASSPHPGQEYNEQFF. The CDR3 DNA follows: TGTGCCAGCAGCCCCCACCCGGGACAGGAATACAATGAGCAGTTCTTC. The entire variable domain, with the rest obtained from reference TRBV7-8 and TRBJ2-1, is as follows: GAGVSQSPRYKVAKRGQDVALRCDPISGHVSLFWYQQALGQGPEFLTYFQNEAQLDKSGLPSDRFFAERPEGSVSTLKIQRTQQEDSAVYLCASSPHPGQEYNEQFFGPGTRLTVL.

The chain combines TRBV28 with TRBJ2-7; 10 positions match TRBD2. Germline CDR1 is MDHEN and CDR2 is SYDVKM. J gave up 4 bases and V 6 bases, and 9 bases lay outside the gene matches. There are 15 residues in the CDR3. CDR3 in DNA: TGTGCCAGCAGCCGTGGACTAGCGGACCATTACGAGCAGTACTTC. The encoded protein is CASSRGLADHYEQYF.

This chain connects TRBV13 to TRBJ1-1; tentative D call: TRBD1 (6 bases). Germline CDR1 is PRHDT and CDR2 is FYEKMQ (reference sequence). Between the trimmed V and J ends, which lost 5 bases and 1 base, there was a span of 11 bases. CDR3 length: 14 residues. CDR3 in amino acids: CASSASTGNTEAFF. CDR3 sequence (DNA): TGTGCCAGCAGCGCCTCGACAGGGAACACTGAAGCTTTCTTT. Complete variable domain (other parts from reference TRBV13 and TRBJ1-1): AAGVIQSPRHLIKEKRETATLKCYPIPRHDTVYWYQQGPGQDPQFLISFYEKMQSDKGSIPDRFSAQQFSDYHSELNMSSLELGDSALYFCASSASTGNTEAFFGQGTRLTVV.

J is TRBJ1-1 and V is TRBV7-8, with TRBD1 matching 9 bases. The CDR3 runs to 14 residues. The V segment lost 6 bases and the J segment 1 base; nucleotides outside the gene matches: 3. Germline CDR1 and CDR2: SGHVS and FQNEAQ. The CDR3 sequence: CASRVGQGNTEAFF. The CDR3 DNA sequence: TGTGCCAGCAGGGTGGGACAGGGGAACACTGAAGCTTTCTTT.

The gene calls are TRBV27 and TRBJ2-1, with D maybe TRBD1 (7 bases). Trimming removed 8 bases from V and 1 base from J, with 24 bases in between. CDR3 length equals 18 residues. CDR1 is MNHEY, CDR2 SMNVEV, per germline (reference sequence). The CDR3 sequence is CASPRGGGGKKSYNEQFF. The DNA for the CDR3 is TGTGCCAGCCCCCGAGGAGGGGGCGGCAAAAAATCCTACAATGAGCAGTTCTTC.

The chain carries TRBV9 and TRBJ2-2, with TRBD2 identical over 10 bases. Germline trimming cut 0 bases from V and 3 bases from J; bases unmatched to any gene: 2. Germline V lookup: CDR1 SGDLS, CDR2 YYNGEE. This CDR3 region has 16 residues. The CDR3 is CASSVATSGYTGELFF. CDR3 DNA sequence: TGTGCCAGCAGCGTAGCGACTAGCGGGTACACCGGGGAGCTGTTTTTT.

The chain joins TRBV30 to TRBJ1-3, with TRBD1 matching over 7 bases. The germline V gene has CDR1 GTSNPN and CDR2 SVGIG (reference sequence). V was pared by 5 bases and J by 4 bases, with 8 bases of the junction left unmatched. The CDR3 is 14 residues long. CDR3 in DNA: TGTGCCTGGTATCATGGGGGACAGGGAAACACCATATATTTT. Its protein is CAWYHGGQGNTIYF.